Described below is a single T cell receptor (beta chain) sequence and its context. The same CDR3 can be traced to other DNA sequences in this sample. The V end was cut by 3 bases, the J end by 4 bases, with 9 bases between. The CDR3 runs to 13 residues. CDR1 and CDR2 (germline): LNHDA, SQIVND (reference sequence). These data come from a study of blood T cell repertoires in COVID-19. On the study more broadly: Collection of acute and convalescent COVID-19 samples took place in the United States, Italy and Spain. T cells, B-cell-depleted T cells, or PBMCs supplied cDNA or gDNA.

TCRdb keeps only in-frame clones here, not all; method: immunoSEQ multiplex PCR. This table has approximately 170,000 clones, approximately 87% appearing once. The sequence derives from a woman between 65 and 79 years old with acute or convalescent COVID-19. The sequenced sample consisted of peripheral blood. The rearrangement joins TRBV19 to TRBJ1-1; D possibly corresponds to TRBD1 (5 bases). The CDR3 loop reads CASSISGFTEAFF. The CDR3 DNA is TGTGCCAGTAGTATTTCAGGGTTCACTGAAGCTTTCTTT.